The clone carrying this TCR beta chain has more than one count but fewer than ten. The length of the CDR3 is 15 residues. Germline V gives CDR1 LNHDA, CDR2 SQIVND (reference sequence). V lost 5 bases to trimming and J lost 7 bases, with 15 bases between them. The data were obtained in a study of blood T cell repertoires in COVID-19. On the study more broadly: The samples span acute and convalescent COVID-19 from the United States, Italy and Spain.

Using immunoSEQ multiplex PCR, the repertoire was profiled, and TCRdb retains in-frame clones only, with some absent. This table has about 180,000 clones, approximately 88% appearing once. This receptor was identified in a woman aged 55-75 years with acute or convalescent COVID-19. Sample: peripheral blood. V gene TRBV19 combines with J gene TRBJ1-6, with D possibly matching TRBD1 (6 bases). CDR3 residues: CASSVGQTQNSPLHF. Here the CDR3 DNA reads TGTGCCAGTAGTGTTGGACAGACCCAGAATTCACCCCTCCACTTT.